The TCR beta chain described here comes from a study of T cell responses to AZD1222 COVID-19 vaccine. The germline CDR1 and CDR2 sequences are SGHDT and YYEEEE. V lost 7 bases and J lost 8; bases outside the gene matches: 17. The CDR3 loop spans 16 amino acids. General study findings and limits: Baseline seropositives among AZD1222 recipients totaled only five to seven. Distributed over spike, vaccine-associated CD4 TCRs predominated at 160-218 and 743-854.

Concerning this clone itself: What it binds is not known.

Assay used: immunoSEQ multiplex PCR; TCRdb lists only in-frame clones, some missing. The sample comprises 100,000 to 120,000 clones, more than 70% of which are singletons, and around 3.3% rests with the top ten. Sequences were derived from peripheral blood, sampled on day 0 of MenACWY control vaccination. The receptor was derived from an adult in good health. This chain uses TRBV5-6 with TRBJ1-3; 8 positions agree with TRBD1. The CDR3 DNA reads as TGTGCCAGCGGCCTCGGGGAGGACAGGGCTGGGTACACCATATATTTT. This gives the protein CASGLGEDRAGYTIYF.